This T cell receptor (beta chain) originates from a study of molecular identifiers for immune sequencing clone quantification. This clonotype was seen many times. TCRdb re-called the PCR reads with MiXCR, one entry per CDR3 protein. The sample lists some 590,000 distinct CDR3 sequences, roughly 23% occurring once. In germline, CDR1 is LGHDT, CDR2 YNNKEL (reference sequence). The CDR3 sequence is 15 residues long. V lost 2 bases and J 0 bases, leaving 9 bases between the germline ends. This clonotype was sampled from a human donor in good health. Some libraries in this study had Jurkat cell RNA spiked in. The V and J genes are TRBV3-1 and TRBJ2-3; D gene unclear. The material sequenced was naive CD8+ T cells from blood, with Jurkat cell RNA spiked in. Subset indicated: FACS-sorted CD8+CD4-CCR7+CD45RA+ naive T cells. CDR3 protein: CASSQWISSTDTQYF. CDR3 in DNA: TGTGCCAGCAGCCAATGGATTTCCAGCACAGATACGCAGTATTTT.